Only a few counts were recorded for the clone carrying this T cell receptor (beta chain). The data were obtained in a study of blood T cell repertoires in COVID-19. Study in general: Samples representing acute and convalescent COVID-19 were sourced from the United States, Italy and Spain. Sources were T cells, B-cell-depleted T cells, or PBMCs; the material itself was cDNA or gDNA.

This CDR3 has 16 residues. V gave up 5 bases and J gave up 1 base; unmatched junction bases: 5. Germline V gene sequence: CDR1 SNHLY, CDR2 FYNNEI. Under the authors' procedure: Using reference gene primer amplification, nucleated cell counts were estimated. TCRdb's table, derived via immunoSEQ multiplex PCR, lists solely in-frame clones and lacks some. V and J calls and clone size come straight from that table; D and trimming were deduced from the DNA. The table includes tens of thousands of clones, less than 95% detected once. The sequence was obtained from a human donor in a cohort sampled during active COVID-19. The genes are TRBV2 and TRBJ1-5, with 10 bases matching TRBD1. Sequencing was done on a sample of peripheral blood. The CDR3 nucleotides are TGTGCCAGCAGTTTAGACAGGGGGCTAAGCAATCAGCCCCAGCATTTT. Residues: CASSLDRGLSNQPQHF.